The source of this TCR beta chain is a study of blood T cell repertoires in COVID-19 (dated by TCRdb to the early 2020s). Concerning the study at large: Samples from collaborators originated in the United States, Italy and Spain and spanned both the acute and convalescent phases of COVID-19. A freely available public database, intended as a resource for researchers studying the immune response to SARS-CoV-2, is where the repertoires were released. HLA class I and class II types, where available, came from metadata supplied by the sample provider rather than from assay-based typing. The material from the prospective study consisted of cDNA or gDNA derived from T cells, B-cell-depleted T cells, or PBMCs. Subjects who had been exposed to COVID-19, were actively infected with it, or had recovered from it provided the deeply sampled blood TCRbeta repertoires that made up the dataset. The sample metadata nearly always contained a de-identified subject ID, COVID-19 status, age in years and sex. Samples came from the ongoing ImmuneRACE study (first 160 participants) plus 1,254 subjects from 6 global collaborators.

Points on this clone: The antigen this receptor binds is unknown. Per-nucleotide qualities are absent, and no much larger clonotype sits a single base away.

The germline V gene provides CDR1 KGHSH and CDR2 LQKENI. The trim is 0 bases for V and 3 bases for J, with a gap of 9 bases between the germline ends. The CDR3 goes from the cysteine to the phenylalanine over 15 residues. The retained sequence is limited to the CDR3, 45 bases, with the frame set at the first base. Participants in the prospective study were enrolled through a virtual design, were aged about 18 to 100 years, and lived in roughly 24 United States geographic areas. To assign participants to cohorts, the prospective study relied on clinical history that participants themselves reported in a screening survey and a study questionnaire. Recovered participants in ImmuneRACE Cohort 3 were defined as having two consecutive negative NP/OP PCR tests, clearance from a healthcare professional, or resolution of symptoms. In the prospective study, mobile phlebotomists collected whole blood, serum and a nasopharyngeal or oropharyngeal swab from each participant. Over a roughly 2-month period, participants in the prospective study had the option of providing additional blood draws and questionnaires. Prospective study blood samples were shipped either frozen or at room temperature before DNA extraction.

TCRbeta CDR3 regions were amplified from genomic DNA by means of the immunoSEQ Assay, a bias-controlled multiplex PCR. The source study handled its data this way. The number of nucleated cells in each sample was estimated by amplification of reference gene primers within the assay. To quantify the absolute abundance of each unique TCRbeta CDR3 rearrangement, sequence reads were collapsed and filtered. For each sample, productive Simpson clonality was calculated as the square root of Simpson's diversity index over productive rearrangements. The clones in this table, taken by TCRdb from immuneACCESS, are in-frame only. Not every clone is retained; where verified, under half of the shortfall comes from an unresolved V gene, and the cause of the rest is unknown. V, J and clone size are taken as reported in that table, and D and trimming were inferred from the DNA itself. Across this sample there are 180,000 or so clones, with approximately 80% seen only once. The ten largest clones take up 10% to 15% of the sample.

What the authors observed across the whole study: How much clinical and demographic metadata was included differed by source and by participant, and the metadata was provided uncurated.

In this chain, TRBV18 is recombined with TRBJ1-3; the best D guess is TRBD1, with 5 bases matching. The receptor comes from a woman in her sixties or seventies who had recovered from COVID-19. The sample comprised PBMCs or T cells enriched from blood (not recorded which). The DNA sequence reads TGTGCCAGCTCACCACCGGGGCAGTTTGGAAACACCATATATTTT. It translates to CASSPPGQFGNTIYF.